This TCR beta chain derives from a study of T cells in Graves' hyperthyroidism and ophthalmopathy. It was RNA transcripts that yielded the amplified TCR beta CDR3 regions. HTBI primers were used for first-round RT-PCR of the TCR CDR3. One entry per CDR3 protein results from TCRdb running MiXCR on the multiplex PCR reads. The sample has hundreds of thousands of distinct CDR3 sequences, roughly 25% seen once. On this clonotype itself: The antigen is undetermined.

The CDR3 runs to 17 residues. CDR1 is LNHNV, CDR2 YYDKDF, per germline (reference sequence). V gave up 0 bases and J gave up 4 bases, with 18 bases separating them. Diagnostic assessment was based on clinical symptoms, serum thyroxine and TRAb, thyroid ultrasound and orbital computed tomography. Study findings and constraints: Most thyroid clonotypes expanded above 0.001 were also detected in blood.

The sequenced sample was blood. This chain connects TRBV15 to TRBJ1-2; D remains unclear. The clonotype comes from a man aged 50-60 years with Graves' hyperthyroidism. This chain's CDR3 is CATSRDKKLPPGYGYTF. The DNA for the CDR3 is TGTGCCACCAGCAGAGATAAAAAACTTCCCCCGGGCTATGGCTACACCTTC.